This TCR beta chain was recorded in a study of shared clonotypes between healthy human individuals. Study-wide context: The composition of the donors was a couple of women and three men aged 18 to 49.

With regard to this clone: Its antigen remains unknown.

Study-level results: Relative to their counterparts shared across all four donors, non-shared clonotypes exhibited diminished generation probabilities.

The method was immunoSEQ multiplex PCR; TCRdb's version includes in-frame clones alone and lacks a portion of them. The sample includes some 650,000 clones, approximately 97% of them seen just once. The CDR3 covers 15 residues. Trimming shortened V by 6 bases and J by 8 bases, and 20 bases separated the two germline ends. The germline V gene encodes CDR1 SGHRS and CDR2 YFSETQ. All the donors were Caucasian adults who lived in Nashville, Tennessee. Sequenced material: naive CD4+ T cells sorted from blood. The subset: CD45RA+ positively selected. The TCR originated in a woman between 25 and 40 years old in good health. The chain has TRBV5-1 and TRBJ1-4, with TRBD1 as a possible D gene (5 bases). The CDR3 protein is CASKDGTSAREKLFF. The CDR3 DNA follows: TGCGCCAGCAAAGACGGGACCTCGGCGCGGGAAAAACTGTTTTTT.